Presented here are 19 T cell receptor beta chains from one specimen sequenced in a study of blood T cell repertoires in COVID-19. Produced via immunoSEQ multiplex PCR; TCRdb's table is partial and in-frame only. The sample has some 50,000 clones, about nine tenths seen once. Sequencing input: peripheral blood. Source of these receptors: a man in his forties with acute or convalescent COVID-19.

The V call is TRBV10-3, the J call TRBJ1-2; no firm D call. In germline, CDR1 is ENHRY, CDR2 SYGVKD. The CDR3 has 12 amino acids. V lost 3 bases and J 12 bases, leaving 14 bases between the germline ends. The chain's CDR3 is CAISDGSRDDTF. The CDR3 DNA sequence: TGTGCCATCAGTGATGGGAGTCGCGACGACACCTTC.

The chain employs TRBV5-1 and TRBJ2-1; D perhaps matches TRBD2 (5 bases). V was trimmed by 4 bases and J by 7 bases, leaving 21 bases between them. Germline V gene data show CDR1 as SGHRS and CDR2 as YFSETQ. This CDR3 is built from 16 residues. The DNA for the CDR3 is TGCGCCAGCAGCGGATCCCGGGAAAAAAAGTGGAATGAGCAGTTCTTC. Its protein is CASSGSREKKWNEQFF.

CDR3 bases: TGCGCCAGCAGCCCGAAGGAGGGTTTCTCAAACATTCAGTACTTC. It encodes CASSPKEGFSNIQYF. The rearrangement uses TRBV4-3 and TRBJ2-4, with D maybe TRBD2 (6 bases). With 4 bases removed from V and 6 bases from J, the gap between germline ends came to 16 bases. The CDR3 covers 15 residues. CDR1 LGHNA and CDR2 YSLEER come from the germline V gene.

V gene TRBV14 combines with J gene TRBJ2-5; possibly TRBD1 for D (5 bases). CDR1 SGHDN and CDR2 FVKESK come from the germline V gene. CDR3 size: 15 residues. V shed 1 base and J shed 2 bases, with 11 bases lying between them. The CDR3 nucleotides are TGTGCCAGCAGCCAAGGGGGTAGGGGACAAGAGACCCAGTACTTC. Translating it yields CASSQGGRGQETQYF.

This clone has a single count. The chain employs TRBV10-3 and TRBJ1-5; the D gene is possibly TRBD1 (6 bases). CDR1 is ENHRY, CDR2 SYGVKD, per germline. V lost 6 bases to trimming and J lost 2 bases, with 11 bases between them. The CDR3 spans 14 residues. This CDR3 is CAISEGQRNQPQHF. The CDR3 coding sequence is TGTGCCATCAGCGAAGGACAGCGCAATCAGCCCCAGCATTTT.

V gene TRBV27 combines with J gene TRBJ1-1; no reliable D call. The CDR3 is 15 amino acids. V was clipped by 0 bases and J by 3 bases, with 11 bases between them. In germline, CDR1 is MNHEY, CDR2 SMNVEV (reference sequence). CDR3 loop: CASSLSSGRDTEAFF. CDR3 DNA: TGTGCCAGCAGTTTATCAAGCGGGCGGGACACTGAAGCTTTCTTT.

The chain has TRBV6-4 and TRBJ1-5; D gene unclear. V dropped 2 bases and J dropped 6 bases, with 8 bases sitting between them. The CDR3 totals 13 residues. The V gene's germline CDR1 is MRHNA and CDR2 SNTAGT. CDR3 amino acids: CASSDTPSQPQHF. The CDR3 region has the DNA TGTGCCAGCAGTGACACCCCTAGTCAGCCCCAGCATTTT.

The CDR3 DNA reads as TGCGCCAGCAGCTTGGAAGGACACCTTCCGGATCAGCCCCAGCATTTT. Its translation is CASSLEGHLPDQPQHF. V and J are TRBV5-1 and TRBJ1-5; tentative D call: TRBD1 (5 bases). This CDR3 region has 16 residues. Deletions cut 0 bases from V and 5 bases from J, with 15 bases between. Germline CDR1 and CDR2: SGHRS and YFSETQ.

The table lists this clone with a count of one. The V and J genes are TRBV7-2 and TRBJ2-3; 12 bases fit TRBD2. With 5 bases clipped from V and 2 bases from J, the junction kept 5 bases outside the gene matches. The CDR3 consists of 16 residues. Germline V gives CDR1 SGHTA, CDR2 FQGNSA. As DNA, the CDR3 is TGTGCCAGCAGCCAAAGGACTAGCGGGATCACAGATACGCAGTATTTT. This codes for CASSQRTSGITDTQYF.

The chain combines TRBV27 with TRBJ2-4; 7 bases fit TRBD2. The CDR3 loop spans 13 amino acids. Germline CDR1 reads MNHEY; CDR2 reads SMNVEV (reference sequence). J gave up 8 bases and V 7 bases, and 8 bases lay outside the gene matches. The CDR3 coding sequence is TGTGCCAGCAAGGGAGGACTAGGGGACATTCAGTACTTC. It specifies CASKGGLGDIQYF.

The chain is built from TRBV15 and TRBJ1-2; D is uncertain. V lost 4 bases, J lost 8 bases, and 11 bases lay in between. Germline CDR1 reads LNHNV; CDR2 reads YYDKDF (reference sequence). The length of the CDR3 is 12 residues. CDR3 coding DNA: TGTGCCACCAGCAACGGGTTTGACGGCTACACCTTC. This gives the protein CATSNGFDGYTF.

This rearrangement joins TRBV14 to TRBJ1-2; D might be TRBD1 (6 bases). Trimming left V 3 bases short and J 4 bases short, with 9 bases between. The CDR3 contains 13 residues. Germline V gene data show CDR1 as SGHDN and CDR2 as FVKESK. CDR3 loop: CASSQDSSYGYTF. In DNA form, the CDR3 reads TGTGCCAGCAGCCAGGACAGCTCCTATGGCTACACCTTC.

The chain recombines TRBV11-2 with TRBJ1-1, with D unclear. The CDR3 is 18 residues long. Per germline, CDR1 SGHAT and CDR2 FQNNGV. Trimming took 3 bases from V and 1 from J, leaving 21 bases between them. The CDR3 sequence: CASSFFRSSITGNTEAFF. CDR3 bases: TGTGCCAGCAGCTTTTTCCGGAGTAGTATAACCGGGAACACTGAAGCTTTCTTT.

This chain joins TRBV12-5 and TRBJ2-3; D might be TRBD1 (6 bases). Germline V gene sequence: CDR1 LGHNT, CDR2 FRNRAP. V was trimmed by 5 bases and J by 6 bases, leaving 15 bases between them. This CDR3 is 14 amino acids long. The CDR3 DNA reads TGTGCTAGTGGTACACTAACAGGGCTGGATACGCAGTATTTT. Encoded protein: CASGTLTGLDTQYF.

This chain joins TRBV4-3 and TRBJ1-6; the D gene is possibly TRBD1 (6 bases). Germline V gives CDR1 LGHNA, CDR2 YSLEER. The CDR3 loop spans 16 amino acids. V was pared by 3 bases and J by 7 bases, with 16 bases between. CDR3 sequence reads: CASSQGTGTSNSPLHF. The DNA of the CDR3 is TGCGCCAGCAGCCAGGGTACCGGGACATCCAATTCACCCCTCCACTTT.

This clone was seen once. This chain's CDR3 is CASSEGTSGSYEQYF. The CDR3 DNA follows: TGTGCCAGCAGTGAAGGGACTAGCGGCTCCTACGAGCAGTACTTC. V gene TRBV6-1 combines with J gene TRBJ2-7; 10 bases match TRBD2. V dropped 1 base and J dropped 0; count of bases not matched to a gene: 0. The CDR3 contains 15 residues. The germline CDR1 and CDR2 sequences are MNHNS and SASEGT.

The chain recombines TRBV5-1 with TRBJ1-1; D is possibly TRBD1 (6 bases). There are 14 residues in the CDR3. Looked up from germline, CDR1 is SGHRS and CDR2 is YFSETQ. The V end was cut by 2 bases, the J end by 0 bases, with 8 bases between. The CDR3 DNA follows: TGCGCCAGCAGCTTTGGGACACTGAACACTGAAGCTTTCTTT. It specifies CASSFGTLNTEAFF.

V gene TRBV5-1 combines with J gene TRBJ2-7, with 7 bases lining up with TRBD2. The CDR3 is 15 residues long. V was pared by 3 bases and J by 2 bases, with 8 bases of the junction left unmatched. Germline assignment: CDR1 SGHRS and CDR2 YFSETQ. The CDR3 DNA reads TGCGCCAGCAGCTCCCCTAGCGGAGGGGCCTACGAGCAGTACTTC. This sequence encodes CASSSPSGGAYEQYF. The full variable domain, rest sourced from reference TRBV5-1 and TRBJ2-7, is KAGVTQTPRYLIKTRGQQVTLSCSPISGHRSVSWYQQTPGQGLQFLFEYFSETQRNKGNFPGRFSGRQFSNSRSEMNVSTLELGDSALYLCASSSPSGGAYEQYFGPGTRLTVT.

This clone was recorded a few times. The J gene is TRBJ1-4, the V gene TRBV6-1; tentative D call: TRBD1 (5 bases). Germline V lookup: CDR1 MNHNS, CDR2 SASEGT. The V end lost 1 base, the J end lost 8 bases, and 8 bases lay between the germline ends. This CDR3 has 13 residues. The CDR3 sequence: CASSEGGREKLFF. The CDR3 nucleotides read TGTGCCAGCAGTGAAGGGGGGAGGGAAAAACTGTTTTTT.